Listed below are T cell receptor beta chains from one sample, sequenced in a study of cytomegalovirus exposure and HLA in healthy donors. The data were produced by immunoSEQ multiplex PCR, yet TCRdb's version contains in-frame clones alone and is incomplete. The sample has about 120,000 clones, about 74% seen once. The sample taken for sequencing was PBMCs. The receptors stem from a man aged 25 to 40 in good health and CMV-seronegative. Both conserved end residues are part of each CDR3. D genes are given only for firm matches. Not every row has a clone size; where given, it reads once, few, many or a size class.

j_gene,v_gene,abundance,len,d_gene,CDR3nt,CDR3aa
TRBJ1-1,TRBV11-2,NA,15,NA,TGTGCCAGCAGCACAAGGGCATCTGTTAGGGGAGAAGCTTTCTTT,CASSTRASVRGEAFF
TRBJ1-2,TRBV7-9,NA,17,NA,TGTGCCAGCAGCCTAAACGCATACAGAGCAGCTAACTATGGCTACACCTTC,CASSLNAYRAANYGYTF
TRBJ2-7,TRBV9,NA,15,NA,TGTGCCAGCAGCGTAGCTGGAGGGGTGGCCTACGAGCAGTACTTC,CASSVAGGVAYEQYF
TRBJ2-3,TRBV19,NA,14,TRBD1,TGTGCCAGTAAAGGGACAGGGTATGAAGATACGCAGTATTTT,CASKGTGYEDTQYF
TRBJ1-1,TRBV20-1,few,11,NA,TGCAGTTTGGTTACCGGGACTGAAGCTTTCTTT,CSLVTGTEAFF
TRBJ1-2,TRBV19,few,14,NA,TGTGCCACCGACGGCGGGCAAGGAATTTTTGGCTACACCTTC,CATDGGQGIFGYTF
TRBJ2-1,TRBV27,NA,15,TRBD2,TGTGCCAGCAGTTTAGCAAGCGGGGGTTACAATGAGCAGTTCTTC,CASSLASGGYNEQFF
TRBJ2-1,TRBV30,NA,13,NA,TGTGCCTGGAGTGCCCACAGGGACGATGAGCAGTTCTTC,CAWSAHRDDEQFF
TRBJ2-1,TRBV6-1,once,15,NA,TGTGCCAGCACCGGGGACACGAGCTCCTACAATGAGCAGTTCTTC,CASTGDTSSYNEQFF
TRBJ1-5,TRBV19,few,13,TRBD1,TGTGCCAGTTCGGGACAGGGCGGGCAGCCCCAGCATTTT,CASSGQGGQPQHF
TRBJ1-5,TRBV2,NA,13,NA,TGTGCCAGCAGTTTCGCGGGGGGTGAGCCCCAGCATTTT,CASSFAGGEPQHF
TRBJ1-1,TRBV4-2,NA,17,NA,TGTGCCAGCAGCCAACCAAGGGGGAAGGAAGATAACCCTGAAGCTTTCTTT,CASSQPRGKEDNPEAFF
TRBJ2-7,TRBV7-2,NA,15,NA,TGTGCCAGCAGCTTAGTAGGTCAGGGCGCTTACGAGCAGTACTTC,CASSLVGQGAYEQYF
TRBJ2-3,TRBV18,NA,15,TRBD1,TGTGCCAGCTCACCACAGACAGGGTCCACAGATACGCAGTATTTT,CASSPQTGSTDTQYF
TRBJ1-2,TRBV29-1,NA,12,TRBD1,TGCAGCGTTGACTCCGGACAGGGTCTCGACACCTTC,CSVDSGQGLDTF
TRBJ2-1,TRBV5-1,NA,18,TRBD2,TGCGCCAGCAGCATACTAGCGGGGGGACTAAGCTCCTACAATGAGCAGTTCTTC,CASSILAGGLSSYNEQFF
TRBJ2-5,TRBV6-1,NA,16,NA,TGTGCCAGCAGTGAAAGGCAACTAGCCTACCAAGAGACCCAGTACTTC,CASSERQLAYQETQYF
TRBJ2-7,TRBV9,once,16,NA,TGTGCCAGCAGCTCGGGAGGAAGGGGGAGCTCCTACGAGCAGTACTTC,CASSSGGRGSSYEQYF
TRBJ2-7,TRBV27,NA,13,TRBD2,TGTGCCAGCAGTTGGGGACTAGCGGGCGAGCAGTACTTC,CASSWGLAGEQYF
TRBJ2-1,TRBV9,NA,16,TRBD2,TGTGCCAGCAGCTTAACTAGCGGGGTATCCTACAATGAGCAGTTCTTC,CASSLTSGVSYNEQFF
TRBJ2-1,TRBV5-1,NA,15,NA,TGCGCCAGCAGTCCGAGCGGGGACAAGAACAATGAGCAGTTCTTC,CASSPSGDKNNEQFF
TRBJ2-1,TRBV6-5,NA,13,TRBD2,TGTGCCAGCAGTTGGGACTACCACAATGAGCAGTTCTTC,CASSWDYHNEQFF
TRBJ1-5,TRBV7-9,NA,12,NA,TGTGCCAGCAGCCCTCAGGATCAGCCCCAGCATTTT,CASSPQDQPQHF
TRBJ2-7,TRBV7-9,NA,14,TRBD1,TGTGCCAGCAGTACCGGGACAGGTCACTACGAGCAGTACTTC,CASSTGTGHYEQYF
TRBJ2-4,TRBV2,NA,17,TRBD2,TGTGCCAGCAGTGAACCCCGACTAGCGGGACGTAAAAACATTCAGTACTTC,CASSEPRLAGRKNIQYF
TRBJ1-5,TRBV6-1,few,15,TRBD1,TGTGCCAGCAGTGAAGCACAGGGGACCAATCAGCCCCAGCATTTT,CASSEAQGTNQPQHF
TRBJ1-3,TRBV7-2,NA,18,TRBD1,TGTGCCAGCAGCTTAGGGACAGGGGCCACGCGCTCTGGAAACACCATATATTTT,CASSLGTGATRSGNTIYF
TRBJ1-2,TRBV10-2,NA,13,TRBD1,TGCGCCAGCAGTCCGGGACAGAGTAATGGCTACACCTTC,CASSPGQSNGYTF
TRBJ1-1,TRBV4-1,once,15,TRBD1,TGCGCCAGCAGCCATACGGACAGGGAGAACACTGAAGCTTTCTTT,CASSHTDRENTEAFF
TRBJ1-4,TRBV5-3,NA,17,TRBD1,TGTGCCAGAAGCGCCCAGGGGGCATATGGAACTAATGAAAAACTGTTTTTT,CARSAQGAYGTNEKLFF
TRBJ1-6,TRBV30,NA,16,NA,TGTGCCTGGAGTGTGGGAAGGGGTTCCTATAATTCACCCCTCCACTTT,CAWSVGRGSYNSPLHF
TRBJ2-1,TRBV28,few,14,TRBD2,TGTGCCACCCAACCCGGGACTAGTCGGGATGAGCAGTTCTTC,CATQPGTSRDEQFF
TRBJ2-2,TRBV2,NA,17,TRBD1,TGTGCCAGCAGTTTCTTCGGGACAGCTGTGAACACCGGGGAGCTGTTTTTT,CASSFFGTAVNTGELFF
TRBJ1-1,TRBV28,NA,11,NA,TGTGCCAGCAGTACCACAGGGTTTGCTTTCTTT,CASSTTGFAFF
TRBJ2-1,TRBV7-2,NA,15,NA,TGTGCCAGCAGCTTAGTCGACTCGACCAGCAATGAGCAGTTCTTC,CASSLVDSTSNEQFF
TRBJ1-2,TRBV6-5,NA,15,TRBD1,TGTGCCAGCAGTTACTCGCGGACAGGGGGAGGCGGCTACACCTTC,CASSYSRTGGGGYTF
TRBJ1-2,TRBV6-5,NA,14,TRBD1,TGTGCCAGCAGCCCGGACAGGTACCGATATGGCTACACCTTC,CASSPDRYRYGYTF
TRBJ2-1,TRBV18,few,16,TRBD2,TGTGCCAGCTCACCACCAAAAGCGGGAGGCAACTATGAGCAGTTCTTC,CASSPPKAGGNYEQFF
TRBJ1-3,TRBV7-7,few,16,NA,TGTGCCAGCAGCCCTAACTTGCCGAACTCTGGAAACACCATATATTTT,CASSPNLPNSGNTIYF
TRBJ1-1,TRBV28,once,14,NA,TGTGCCAGCAGTTTAATTAGTCGTGAGCCTGAAGCTTTCTTT,CASSLISREPEAFF